Below are 16 T cell receptor beta chains sequenced from a single sample in a study of cytomegalovirus exposure and HLA in healthy donors. The PCR was carried out with 60 Vbeta primers and 13 Jbeta primers. Libraries were prepared by immunoSEQ multiplex PCR; TCRdb keeps only in-frame clonotypes and omits some of them. This sample yields 150,000 to 250,000 clones, of which roughly 80% are seen a single time; approximately 6.5% belongs to the top ten. Source material: PBMCs. These receptors originate from a woman aged 45-59 years in good health and CMV-seropositive.

V usage is TRBV2 and J usage is TRBJ1-2; D gene ambiguous. The CDR3 totals 12 residues. With 5 bases removed from V and 4 bases from J, the gap between germline ends came to 8 bases. Germline V gene sequence: CDR1 SNHLY, CDR2 FYNNEI. CDR3 in DNA: TGTGCCAGCAGTCTACTGTCCTATGGCTACACCTTC. Amino acids: CASSLLSYGYTF.

The chain recombines TRBV10-3 with TRBJ2-1; 9 bases agree with TRBD1. Germline lookup yields CDR1 ENHRY and CDR2 SYGVKD. The trim removed 0 bases at V and 8 bases at J, leaving 8 bases unmatched. This CDR3 has 16 amino acids. For the CDR3, the DNA is TGTGCCATCAGTGAGTCCCGGGACAGGGTCGATGATGAGCAGTTCTTC. Encoded protein: CAISESRDRVDDEQFF.

In regard to this clone: Its ends do not fully match the called genes, so a read error is possible. The rearrangement uses TRBV29-1 and TRBJ1-2; D not certain. The CDR3 has 11 residues. Germline CDR1 is SQVTM and CDR2 is ANQGSEA. CDR3 sequence: CSVEINEGSSF. CDR3 coding DNA: TGCAGCGTTGAAATTAATGAGGGTTCCTCCTTC.

The chain couples TRBV10-3 to TRBJ1-1, with 8 bases identical to TRBD1. CDR3 size: 14 residues. Germline assignment: CDR1 ENHRY and CDR2 SYGVKD. J gave up 1 base and V 6 bases, and 4 bases lay outside the gene matches. For the CDR3, the DNA is TGTGCCATCAGCATGACAGGGGCGAACACTGAAGCTTTCTTT. It codes for CAISMTGANTEAFF.

The V gene is TRBV19, the J gene TRBJ1-5; D is possibly TRBD1 (5 bases). With 2 bases removed from V and 1 base from J, the gap between germline ends came to 9 bases. This CDR3 has 15 residues. Germline loops: CDR1 LNHDA, CDR2 SQIVND (reference sequence). The CDR3 region has the DNA TGTGCCAGTAGTATATCGGGGGGGAGCAATCAGCCCCAGCATTTT. The encoded protein is CASSISGGSNQPQHF.

The CDR3: CASALRTRYNEQFF. For the CDR3, the DNA is TGTGCCAGCGCACTTAGAACCCGCTACAATGAGCAGTTCTTC. The genes are TRBV2 and TRBJ2-1; D call uncertain. CDR1 and CDR2 (germline): SNHLY, FYNNEI. This CDR3 has 14 amino acids. Trimming shortened V by 8 bases and J by 3 bases, and 14 bases separated the two germline ends. Full variable domain (outside the CDR3, taken from reference TRBV2 and TRBJ2-1): EPEVTQTPSHQVTQMGQEVILRCVPISNHLYFYWYRQILGQKVEFLVSFYNNEISEKSEIFDDQFSVERPDGSNFTLKIRSTKLEDSAMYFCASALRTRYNEQFFGPGTRLTVL.

V is TRBV2 and J is TRBJ1-4, with 8 positions matching TRBD1. Germline CDR1 and CDR2: SNHLY and FYNNEI. The length of the CDR3 is 15 residues. Germline trimming cut 6 bases from V and 6 bases from J; bases unmatched to any gene: 9. CDR3 in amino acids: CASSVRGRVDEKLFF. In nucleotides, the CDR3 is TGTGCCAGCAGCGTCAGGGGGCGTGTAGATGAAAAACTGTTTTTT. Full variable domain (outside the CDR3, taken from reference TRBV2 and TRBJ1-4): EPEVTQTPSHQVTQMGQEVILRCVPISNHLYFYWYRQILGQKVEFLVSFYNNEISEKSEIFDDQFSVERPDGSNFTLKIRSTKLEDSAMYFCASSVRGRVDEKLFFGSGTQLSVL.

The chain is built from TRBV6-6 and TRBJ2-3; 8 bases match TRBD2. The CDR3 length is 16 residues. Germline CDR1 MNHNY, CDR2 SVGAGI (reference sequence). V gave up 5 bases and J gave up 2 bases; unmatched junction bases: 9. In DNA form, the CDR3 reads TGTGCCAGCAGTCACCCGGGACTAGTCACCACAGATACGCAGTATTTT. Protein product: CASSHPGLVTTDTQYF.

This chain connects TRBV5-4 to TRBJ2-5; 7 nucleotides line up with TRBD2. With the DNA end fitting TRBJ2-7 better, the J assignment may be wrong. CDR3 length equals 13 residues. The germline CDR1 and CDR2 sequences are SGHNT and YYREEE (reference sequence). The CDR3 region is CASSTVAGGEQYF. CDR3 in DNA: TGTGCCAGCAGCACCGTAGCGGGCGGCGAGCAGTACTTC.

The CDR3 protein is CASSQVGLADTPYNEQFF. CDR3 coding DNA: TGCGCCAGCAGCCAAGTGGGCCTAGCGGACACCCCGTACAATGAGCAGTTCTTC. The chain uses TRBV4-1 and TRBJ2-1; 7 nucleotides match TRBD2. V shed 1 base and J 4 bases; nucleotides not matched to a gene: 13. The germline CDR1 and CDR2 sequences are MGHRA and YSYEKL. This CDR3 has 18 amino acids.

This chain connects TRBV7-9 to TRBJ2-1, with D perhaps TRBD1 (5 bases). V shed 3 bases and J shed 6 bases, with 12 bases lying between them. CDR3 length: 14 amino acids. Germline V gives CDR1 SEHNR, CDR2 FQNEAQ (reference sequence). The CDR3 nucleotides read TGTGCCAGCAGCTTCCAGGGTGAGCCCAATGAGCAGTTCTTC. It codes for CASSFQGEPNEQFF.

The V gene is TRBV7-9, the J gene TRBJ1-6; D ambiguous. The CDR3 has 15 amino acids. V was shortened by 1 base and J by 6 bases, with 10 bases between the two germline ends. Germline V gene lookup returns CDR1 SEHNR and CDR2 FQNEAQ (reference sequence). The CDR3: CASSLGRGSNSPLHF. The DNA of the CDR3 is TGTGCCAGCAGCTTAGGGCGCGGCTCTAATTCACCCCTCCACTTT.

The V gene is TRBV5-1, the J gene TRBJ2-1, with 9 bases identical to TRBD1. CDR3 length: 14 amino acids. Germline CDR1 reads SGHRS; CDR2 reads YFSETQ. The J segment lost 5 bases and the V segment lost 5 bases, leaving 5 bases of the junction unmatched. CDR3 amino acids: CASRAGTGNNEQFF. CDR3 coding DNA: TGCGCCAGCAGGGCCGGGACAGGGAACAATGAGCAGTTCTTC. The full variable domain, with the rest looked up from reference TRBV5-1 and TRBJ2-1, is KAGVTQTPRYLIKTRGQQVTLSCSPISGHRSVSWYQQTPGQGLQFLFEYFSETQRNKGNFPGRFSGRQFSNSRSEMNVSTLELGDSALYLCASRAGTGNNEQFFGPGTRLTVL.

The chain combines TRBV10-2 with TRBJ2-5; 10 positions match TRBD2. The V gene's germline CDR1 is WSHSY and CDR2 SAAADI. J was trimmed by 2 bases and V by 0 bases; bases with no gene match: 3. The CDR3 is made up of 16 amino acids. The CDR3 sequence: CASSESDSGGQETQYF. The CDR3 region has the DNA TGCGCCAGCAGTGAGTCTGATAGCGGGGGGCAAGAGACCCAGTACTTC.

The CDR3: CASSLGQGSTGELFF. As DNA, the CDR3 is TGTGCCAGCAGCTTAGGTCAGGGGAGCACCGGGGAGCTGTTTTTT. The chain links TRBV11-3 to TRBJ2-2, with D possibly TRBD1 on 6 matching bases. The V end was cut by 1 base, the J end by 4 bases, with 10 bases between. The CDR3 length is 15 residues. Germline CDR1 and CDR2: SGHNT and YENEEA.

The genes are TRBV25-1 and TRBJ2-3; 7 bases line up with TRBD2. Germline CDR1 is MGHDK and CDR2 is SYGVNS. This CDR3 has 16 residues. Trimming at V came to 1 base and at J to 1 base, leaving 5 bases not matched to a gene. The CDR3 DNA reads as TGTGCCAGCAGTGAATTTAAGCGGGGTGGCACAGATACGCAGTATTTT. Translating gives CASSEFKRGGTDTQYF.